This T cell receptor beta chain was observed in a study of control samples from healthy donors and cancer patients (TCRdb year 2020). On this clone itself: Its antigen specificity is not known. No quality values exist for individual bases; no much larger clone is one base distant.

The method was the immunoSEQ multiplex PCR assay. The clones in this table, taken by TCRdb from immuneACCESS, are in-frame only. Not every clone is retained; where verified, under half of the shortfall comes from an unresolved V gene, and the cause of the rest is unknown. For this sample there are fewer than 200,000 clones; about 94% appear just once. The ten most abundant clones make up 14% of the sample. Unmatched junction bases come to 7, with V trimmed by 4 bases and J by 6 bases. From a lookup of the germline V gene (reference sequence), CDR1 and CDR2 are LGHDT and YNNKEL. CDR3 length: 15 amino acids, cysteine to phenylalanine. Only the CDR3 part of the read is kept: 45 bases, read in frame from the first base.

The rearranged segments are TRBV3-1 (or the pseudogene TRBV3-2) and TRBJ1-5; 9 junctional bases match TRBD1. The receptor comes from a man aged 55-75 years with colorectal cancer. The sample taken for sequencing was PBMCs. The DNA sequence reads TGTGCCAGCAGCCCATCGGGACAGGGAAGTCAGCCCCAGCATTTT. Its protein is CASSPSGQGSQPQHF.